The T cell receptor (beta chain) under discussion was sequenced for a study of CD8 T cells in ankylosing spondylitis. Findings and caveats of the study: Blood from ankylosing spondylitis patients appeared to carry a characteristic roughly eight-variant TCR beta motif.

In the case of this clonotype: The antigen remains undetermined.

TCRdb itself ran the 5' RACE reads through MiXCR, one entry per CDR3 protein. The top ten clones hold over 12% of a sample with some 220,000 distinct CDR3 sequences, 5.5% to 7.5% of them seen once. Sequenced material: blood, either unsorted or a sorted T cell fraction (not recorded which). This TCR was recovered from a male donor with ankylosing spondylitis.

CDR3 sequence reads: CAIGTSGSYNEQFF. In nucleotides, the CDR3 is TGTGCCATAGGGACTAGCGGCTCCTACAATGAGCAGTTCTTC. The rearrangement uses TRBV6-1 and TRBJ2-1; 11 nucleotides line up with TRBD2. Germline loops: CDR1 MNHNS, CDR2 SASEGT. The V gene end was trimmed by 10 bases and the J gene end by 0 bases; junction bases not matched to a gene: 2. The CDR3 spans 14 residues.